A selection of T cell receptor beta chains follows, all from one sample in a study of blood T cell repertoires in COVID-19. Generated by immunoSEQ multiplex PCR, the TCRdb table keeps only in-frame clones and is missing some. Of 150,000 or so clones in the sample, 82% were seen once. Sequencing was carried out using peripheral blood. The receptors shown here come from a woman aged 35 to 49 with COVID-19, enrolled during active disease. Each CDR3 is given with its conserved first and last residue. The D gene is left open where the match is weak. Size is stated for part of the rows, as once, few or many counts, or as a class when the clone is expanded.

j_gene,abundance,v_gene,d_gene,CDR3nt,CDR3aa
TRBJ1-5,.,TRBV4-2,.,TGTGCCAGCGCGCAGGGCCCATATCAGCCCCAGCATTTT,CASAQGPYQPQHF
TRBJ1-1,few,TRBV13,.,TGTGCCAGCAGCCCTGCCCTATCCACTGAAGCTTTCTTT,CASSPALSTEAFF
TRBJ1-1,.,TRBV19,.,TGTGCCAGTAGTCCCCCCGCAGGCCCGAACACTGAAGCTTTCTTT,CASSPPAGPNTEAFF
TRBJ2-4,.,TRBV28,.,TGTGCCAGCAGGTCCGGAGCCAAAAACATTCAGTACTTC,CASRSGAKNIQYF
TRBJ2-3,.,TRBV5-6,.,TGTGCCAGCAGCACCCGACCCGCCACAGGCACAGATACGCAGTATTTT,CASSTRPATGTDTQYF
TRBJ2-1,.,TRBV19,TRBD1,TGTGCCAGTAGCAAGGGACAGGGGTTTAGCGGAACCTACAATGAGCAGTTCTTC,CASSKGQGFSGTYNEQFF
TRBJ2-1,.,TRBV9,TRBD2,TGTGCCAGCAGCGTAGGGGGACTAGTTTCCAATGAGCAGTTCTTC,CASSVGGLVSNEQFF
TRBJ2-1,.,TRBV19,TRBD2,TGTGCCAGTAGCCTGAGGGCTAGCGGGACCACCCGGGGGAATGAGCAGTTCTTC,CASSLRASGTTRGNEQFF
TRBJ1-5,few,TRBV6-1,.,TGTGCCAGCAGTGACAGACAGAGACAAAATCAGCCCCAGCATTTT,CASSDRQRQNQPQHF
TRBJ2-7,.,TRBV10-3,.,TGTGCCATCAGTGGGAGTGGCCCCAACGAGCAGTACTTC,CAISGSGPNEQYF
TRBJ2-3,.,TRBV27,TRBD1,TGTGCCAGCAGTTTAAACTCAGGGGGCGTCACAGATACGCAGTATTTT,CASSLNSGGVTDTQYF
TRBJ2-2,.,TRBV4-2,.,TGTGCCAGCAGCCGCGGACTGACGAACACCGGGGAGCTGTTTTTT,CASSRGLTNTGELFF
TRBJ2-4,.,TRBV27,TRBD2,TGTGCCAGCAGTTTATCGTTCCTAGCGGGAGCTCTTCAGTACTTC,CASSLSFLAGALQYF
TRBJ2-7,.,TRBV14,.,TGTGCCAGCAGCCTCAGGTCGACAGGGAGGTCCTACGAGCAGTACTTC,CASSLRSTGRSYEQYF
TRBJ2-1,.,TRBV7-9,TRBD2,TGTGCCAGCAGCTTTGTGCCGGGACTAGCGGCAACTGAGCAGTTCTTC,CASSFVPGLAATEQFF
TRBJ2-2,few,TRBV19,.,TGTGCCAGTAGTATAGTGGGCCCCGGCGGGGAGCTGTTTTTT,CASSIVGPGGELFF
TRBJ2-2,.,TRBV13,.,TGTGCCAGCAGCTTAGGTGGGAGGTTCGGTGCGACCGGGGAGCTGTTTTTT,CASSLGGRFGATGELFF
TRBJ1-5,.,TRBV28,.,TGTGCCAGCAGTCTGACAGGTTTTAGCAATCAGCCCCAGCATTTT,CASSLTGFSNQPQHF
TRBJ2-1,.,TRBV9,.,TGTGCCAGCAGCGTAGATCCCTCTTTGAATGAGCAGTTCTTC,CASSVDPSLNEQFF
TRBJ1-1,.,TRBV10-3,.,TGTGCCATCAGTGAGCCTGACAGTGTCACTGAAGCTTTCTTT,CAISEPDSVTEAFF
TRBJ2-7,.,TRBV18,TRBD2,TGTGCCAGCTCACCGGGGGGGAGTGCCCGGAGCTCCTACGAGCAGTACTTC,CASSPGGSARSSYEQYF
TRBJ1-1,.,TRBV4-1,TRBD1,TGCGCCAGCAGCCCGGGACAGTGGAACACTGAAGCTTTCTTT,CASSPGQWNTEAFF
TRBJ1-6,.,TRBV3-1/TRBV3-2,TRBD1,TGTGCCAGCAGCCAGGGGACAGGGGGTAATTCACCCCTCCACTTT,CASSQGTGGNSPLHF
TRBJ2-3,.,TRBV30,.,TGTGCCTGGAGTGTTCCTAGCACAGATACGCAGTATTTT,CAWSVPSTDTQYF
TRBJ2-3,.,TRBV19,.,TGTGCCAGTAGTGCGACAGTTTCAGATACGCAGTATTTT,CASSATVSDTQYF
TRBJ1-4,.,TRBV11-2,.,TGTGCCAGCAGCCGGAGCGGGGGGTTGCTTGAAAAACTGTTTTTT,CASSRSGGLLEKLFF
TRBJ1-6,few,TRBV15,TRBD1,TGTGCCACCAGCTGGGACAGGGATAATTCACCCCTCCACTTT,CATSWDRDNSPLHF
TRBJ2-3,many,TRBV2,.,TGTGCCAGCAGTGACTTCGGAACTACGGATACGCAGTATTTT,CASSDFGTTDTQYF
TRBJ2-1,.,TRBV6-5,TRBD2,TGTGCCTCCAAAGGACGGCGGGGGTACAATGAGCAGTTCTTC,CASKGRRGYNEQFF
TRBJ2-1,.,TRBV19,.,TGTGCCAGTAGTATTCAGGGGAACAATGAGCAGTTCTTC,CASSIQGNNEQFF
TRBJ2-1,.,TRBV6-5,.,TGTGCCAGCACCCCAGGGGGGTTTTCCTACAATGAGCAGTTCTTC,CASTPGGFSYNEQFF
TRBJ2-4,few,TRBV28,TRBD1,TGTGCCAGCAGTTCATCCGGGACAGGGGATCAAAACATTCAGTACTTC,CASSSSGTGDQNIQYF
TRBJ2-1,.,TRBV5-5,TRBD2,TGTGCCAGCAGCTTGACGCGGACTAGGGCCATCAATGAGCAGTTCTTC,CASSLTRTRAINEQFF
TRBJ2-1,.,TRBV28,TRBD2,TGTGCCAGCAGAAGACTAGCTTACAATGAGCAGTTCTTC,CASRRLAYNEQFF
TRBJ1-2,.,TRBV30,.,TGTGTGGTGGGGCGCGACTATGGCTACACCTTC,CVVGRDYGYTF
TRBJ1-2,.,TRBV30,TRBD1,TGTGCCTGGAAGCTTTGGGGGACAGGCCAGGATGGCTACACCTTC,CAWKLWGTGQDGYTF
TRBJ2-3,medium-sized,TRBV27,.,TGTGCCAGCAGTCAGCGGGACAGGACTTTCATAGATACGCAGTATTTT,CASSQRDRTFIDTQYF
TRBJ2-3,.,TRBV7-9,TRBD2,TGTGCCAGCAGCTTAATAGCGGGGGGACGACTTAGCACAGATACGCAGTATTTT,CASSLIAGGRLSTDTQYF
TRBJ2-7,.,TRBV30,TRBD1,TGTGCCTGGAGCCCGTTAGACAGGGCTCTCGGGGAGCAGTACTTC,CAWSPLDRALGEQYF
TRBJ1-4,.,TRBV7-2,TRBD1,TGTGCCAGCAGCCAGGACAGGGGGAATGAAAAACTGTTTTTT,CASSQDRGNEKLFF